Here is one T cell receptor (beta chain) with its context. The antigen is undetermined. At one of its ends the junction is not consistent with the germline gene, which may arise from a read error. This record belongs to a study of T cell repertoires and leukemia-associated antigens. Study summary: Approximately 17 million effective reads came from all samples combined. Study-level findings and limits: Expanded clones' antigen specificity and function were not directly tested.

TCRdb processed the 5' RACE reads anew with MiXCR; each CDR3 protein has one entry. The sample holds 13,000 to 15,000 distinct CDR3 sequences, about 39% seen once. Germline CDR1 reads MNHNS; CDR2 reads SASEGT. The CDR3 consists of 16 residues. The clonotype comes from a female donor in good health. The chain carries TRBV6-1 and TRBJ2-1; the D gene is possibly TRBD2 (6 bases). Sequencing was performed on CD3+ T cells sorted from blood and cultured. In DNA form, the CDR3 reads TGTGCCAGCAGTGAATATAAGGGGAGGATCGGCAGTGAGCAGCTCTTC. It codes for CASSEYKGRIGSEQLF.